The rows below give T cell receptor beta chains drawn from one sample of a study of blood T cell repertoires in COVID-19. Profiled with immunoSEQ multiplex PCR; TCRdb holds only in-frame clones, not every one. The table includes under 300,000 clones, roughly 80% detected once. The sample consisted of peripheral blood. The source is a human donor with COVID-19, enrolled during active disease. The donor label of this sample is uncertain. CDR3s leave out the opening cysteine and the closing phenylalanine or tryptophan.

>TRBV10-1
ASSPAIAGASYNEQF
>TRBV7-2
ASSPVPGSTYEQY
>TRBV28
ASRSGLYEQY
>TRBV7-2
ASSLGGQGYEQY
>TRBV9
ASSVTGGNQPQH
>TRBV2
ASTLAGGPHNEQF
>TRBV6-5
ASSSHATGQF
>TRBV7-2
ASSLAPGNEKLF
>TRBV30
AWSRSGSKINEQF
>TRBV11-2
ASSERHWGDTDTQY
>TRBV5-1
ASSPPGGEGYT
>TRBV7-9
ASSLELFQNEQY
>TRBV6-2/TRBV6-3
ASSPLSTSGGSYEQY
>TRBV2
ASRSLSWPDTQY
>TRBV7-2
ASSLRAGNQPQH
>TRBV5-1
ASSSGLAEYNEQF
>TRBV19
ASSIAFTGNTEAF
>TRBV15
ATSRGGREEDTQY
>TRBV6-2/TRBV6-3
ASSNRDSTDTQY
>TRBV20-1
SARLVEKLF
>TRBV6-5
ASSSQGGQPQH
>TRBV28
ASSTSGSETQY